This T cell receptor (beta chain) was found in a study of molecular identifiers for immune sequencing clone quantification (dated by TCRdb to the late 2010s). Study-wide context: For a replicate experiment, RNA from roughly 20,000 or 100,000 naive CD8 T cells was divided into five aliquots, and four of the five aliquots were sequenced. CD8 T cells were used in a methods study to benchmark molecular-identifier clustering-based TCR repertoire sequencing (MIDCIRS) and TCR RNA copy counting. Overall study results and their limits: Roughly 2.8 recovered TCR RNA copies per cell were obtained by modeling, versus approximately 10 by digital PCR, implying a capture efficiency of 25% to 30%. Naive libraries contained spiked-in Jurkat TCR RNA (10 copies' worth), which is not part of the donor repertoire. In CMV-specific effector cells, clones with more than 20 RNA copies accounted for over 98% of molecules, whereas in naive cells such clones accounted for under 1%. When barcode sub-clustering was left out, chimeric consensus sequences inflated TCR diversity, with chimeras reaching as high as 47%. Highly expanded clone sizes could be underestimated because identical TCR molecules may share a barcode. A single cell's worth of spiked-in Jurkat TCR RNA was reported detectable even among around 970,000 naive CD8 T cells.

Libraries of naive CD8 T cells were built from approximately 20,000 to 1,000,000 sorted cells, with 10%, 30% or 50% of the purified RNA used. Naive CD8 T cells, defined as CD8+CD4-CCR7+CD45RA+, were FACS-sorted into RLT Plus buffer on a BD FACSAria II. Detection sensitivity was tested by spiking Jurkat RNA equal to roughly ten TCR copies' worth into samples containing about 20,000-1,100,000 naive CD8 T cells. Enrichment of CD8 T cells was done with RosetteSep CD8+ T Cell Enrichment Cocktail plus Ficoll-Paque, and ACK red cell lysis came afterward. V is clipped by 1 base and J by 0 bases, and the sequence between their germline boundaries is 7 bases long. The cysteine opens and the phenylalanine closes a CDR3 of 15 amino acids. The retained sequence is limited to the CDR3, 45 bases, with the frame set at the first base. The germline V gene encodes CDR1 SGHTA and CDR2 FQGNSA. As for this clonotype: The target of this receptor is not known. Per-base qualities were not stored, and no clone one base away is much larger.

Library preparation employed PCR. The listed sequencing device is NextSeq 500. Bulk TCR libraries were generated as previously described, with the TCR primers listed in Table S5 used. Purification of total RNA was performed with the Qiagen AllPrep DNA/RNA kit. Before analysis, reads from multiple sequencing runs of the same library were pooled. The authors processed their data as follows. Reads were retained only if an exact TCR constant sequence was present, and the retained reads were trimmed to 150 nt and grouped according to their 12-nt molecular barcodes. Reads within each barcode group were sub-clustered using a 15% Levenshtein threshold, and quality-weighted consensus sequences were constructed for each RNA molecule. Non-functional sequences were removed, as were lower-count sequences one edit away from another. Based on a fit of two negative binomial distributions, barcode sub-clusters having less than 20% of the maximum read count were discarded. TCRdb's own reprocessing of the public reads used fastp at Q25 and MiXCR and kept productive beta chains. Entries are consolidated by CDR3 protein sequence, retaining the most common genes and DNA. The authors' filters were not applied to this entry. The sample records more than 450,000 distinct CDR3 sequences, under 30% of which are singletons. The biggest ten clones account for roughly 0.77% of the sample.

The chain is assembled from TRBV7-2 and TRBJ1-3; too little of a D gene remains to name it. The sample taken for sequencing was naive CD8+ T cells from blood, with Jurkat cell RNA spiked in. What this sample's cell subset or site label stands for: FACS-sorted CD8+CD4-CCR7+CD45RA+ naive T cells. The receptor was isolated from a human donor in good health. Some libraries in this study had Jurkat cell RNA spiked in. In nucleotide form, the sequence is TGTGCCAGCAGCTTAGGGCCGAACTCTGGAAACACCATATATTTT. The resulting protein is CASSLGPNSGNTIYF.